The entry below describes one T cell receptor (beta chain). Antigen: not known. The identical CDR3 is also encoded by other nucleotide sequences in the sample. The study ran its PCR with 60 Vbeta and 13 Jbeta primers. Only in-frame clones appear in the TCRdb table, and some are missing; sequencing was by immunoSEQ multiplex PCR. Its table lists 150,000 to 250,000 clones. This sample is part of a study of cytomegalovirus exposure and HLA in healthy donors. Broader study findings: Later analysis identified a missense DCLRE1C variant that was linked to TCR beta V- and J-gene trimming. Analyses of presence and absence presupposed an approximately uniform sequencing depth across donors. In a later analysis, specific HLA alleles were associated with over 15,000 TCR beta sequences at a 0.05 false discovery rate.

The trim removed 4 bases at V and 4 bases at J, leaving 7 bases unmatched. The CDR3 length is 14 residues. The germline V gene encodes CDR1 SGHNT and CDR2 YYREEE (reference sequence). Sequencing was done on a sample of PBMCs. The TCR was taken from a boy between 10 and 17 years old in good health and CMV-seronegative. The genes are TRBV5-4 and TRBJ1-2, with 7 bases identical to TRBD1. This CDR3 is CASSQGDSIYGYTF. The CDR3 bases are TGTGCCAGCAGCCAGGGGGACAGCATCTATGGCTACACCTTC. Using reference TRBV5-4 and TRBJ1-2 for the parts outside the CDR3, the full variable domain is ETGVTQSPTHLIKTRGQQVTLRCSSQSGHNTVSWYQQALGQGPQFIFQYYREEENGRGNFPPRFSGLQFPNYSSELNVNALELDDSALYLCASSQGDSIYGYTFGSGTRLTVV.